This is a list of T cell receptor beta chains from one sample in a study of cytomegalovirus exposure and HLA in healthy donors. Method: immunoSEQ multiplex PCR; TCRdb's copy keeps in-frame clones and lacks some. The sample lists 95,000 to 150,000 clones, about 80% occurring once. The sample taken for sequencing was PBMCs. These receptors originate from a man aged 25-45 years in good health and CMV-seropositive. Each CDR3 is given with its conserved first and last residue. The order of the fields is V gene, clone size, D gene, J gene, CDR3 protein, CDR3 DNA. D genes are given only for firm matches. Clone size is given for some rows only: seen once, a few or many times, or a class if the clone is expanded.

>TRBV5-6|.|TRBD1|TRBJ1-4
CASGGAGQGNEKLFF
TGTGCCAGCGGTGGAGCGGGACAGGGAAATGAAAAACTGTTTTTT
>TRBV10-3|.|TRBD2|TRBJ2-3
CATTLAGTSDTQYF
TGTGCCACCACACTAGCGGGAACCTCAGATACGCAGTATTTT
>TRBV7-2|medium-sized|.|TRBJ2-3
CASSLEGGAGSTDTQYF
TGTGCCAGCAGCTTAGAGGGCGGGGCAGGGAGCACAGATACGCAGTATTTT
>TRBV19|.|.|TRBJ2-7
CASSYGYEQYF
TGTGCCAGTAGTTACGGTTACGAGCAGTACTTC
>TRBV6-5|.|TRBD1|TRBJ1-1
CASSSQPGQVIAFF
TGTGCCAGCAGTTCTCAACCCGGACAGGTTATAGCTTTCTTT
>TRBV9|once|.|TRBJ2-2
CASSAGLTTGELFF
TGTGCCAGCAGCGCGGGACTGACCACCGGGGAGCTGTTTTTT
>TRBV30|.|TRBD1|TRBJ1-4
CASRGTANEKLFF
TGTGCCTCCCGGGGGACAGCTAATGAAAAACTGTTTTTT
>TRBV6-1|.|.|TRBJ2-2
CASSVPRDTGELFF
TGTGCCAGCAGTGTTCCGCGGGACACCGGGGAGCTGTTTTTT
>TRBV19|.|.|TRBJ1-5
CASSIRSGSNQPQHF
TGTGCCAGTAGTATAAGGTCAGGGAGCAATCAGCCCCAGCATTTT
>TRBV7-8|.|.|TRBJ1-2
CASRLSPEDAYGYTF
TGTGCCAGCAGATTGTCCCCGGAGGACGCATATGGCTACACCTTC
>TRBV5-1|.|.|TRBJ1-5
CASSLDGQRDQPQHF
TGCGCCAGCAGCTTGGACGGACAGAGGGATCAGCCCCAGCATTTT
>TRBV19|.|.|TRBJ2-2
CASSLTGSPGELFF
TGTGCCAGTAGCCTGACGGGAAGTCCCGGGGAGCTGTTTTTT
>TRBV5-8|.|.|TRBJ1-5
CASSLGSRNQPQHF
TGTGCCAGCAGCTTGGGGTCGCGAAATCAGCCCCAGCATTTT
>TRBV10-3|.|.|TRBJ1-6
CAISELSILQNSPLHF
TGTGCCATCAGTGAGCTTTCTATACTTCAAAATTCACCCCTCCACTTT
>TRBV5-5|.|.|TRBJ2-1
CASSVPQGTNEQFF
TGTGCCAGCAGCGTGCCACAGGGTACGAATGAGCAGTTCTTC
>TRBV25-1|.|TRBD1|TRBJ2-1
CASSDRGSNYNEQFF
TGTGCCAGCAGTGACAGGGGGAGCAACTACAATGAGCAGTTCTTC
>TRBV19|.|TRBD1|TRBJ2-7
CASSRWTGGRNEQYF
TGTGCCAGTAGTAGATGGACAGGGGGAAGGAACGAGCAGTACTTC
>TRBV14|.|TRBD1|TRBJ1-2
CASSPRRTGGGPYGYTF
TGTGCCAGCAGCCCGAGAAGGACAGGGGGCGGTCCATATGGCTACACCTTC
>TRBV27|.|.|TRBJ2-2
CASSLYRELGELFF
TGTGCCAGCTCCCTATACAGGGAGCTTGGGGAGCTGTTTTTT
>TRBV5-1|.|.|TRBJ1-1
CASSISGATEAFF
TGCGCCAGCTCCATTTCAGGGGCCACTGAAGCTTTCTTT
>TRBV18|.|.|TRBJ2-1
CASSRQVRGDEQFF
TGTGCCAGCTCAAGACAGGTCCGGGGGGATGAGCAGTTCTTC
>TRBV6-4|.|.|TRBJ2-3
CASSDSMLTAQYF
TGTGCCAGCAGTGACTCGATGCTTACGGCGCAGTATTTT
>TRBV5-1|once|TRBD2|TRBJ2-1
CASSKTSGGTMDEQFF
TGCGCCAGCAGCAAGACTAGCGGGGGGACCATGGATGAGCAGTTCTTC
>TRBV6-1|.|TRBD1|TRBJ1-1
CAGSKQGGEAFF
TGTGCCGGCTCAAAACAGGGGGGTGAAGCTTTCTTT
>TRBV5-1|.|TRBD1|TRBJ1-3
CASSRTGSTNTIYF
TGCGCCAGCAGCCGGACAGGGTCGACGAACACCATATATTTT
>TRBV7-9|.|TRBD1|TRBJ1-4
CASSLARTGANEKLFF
TGTGCCAGCAGCTTAGCGCGGACAGGGGCTAATGAAAAACTGTTTTTT
>TRBV2|.|TRBD1|TRBJ1-1
CASSQWTGGVRGTEAFF
TGTGCCAGCAGTCAGTGGACAGGGGGCGTGAGGGGCACTGAAGCTTTCTTT